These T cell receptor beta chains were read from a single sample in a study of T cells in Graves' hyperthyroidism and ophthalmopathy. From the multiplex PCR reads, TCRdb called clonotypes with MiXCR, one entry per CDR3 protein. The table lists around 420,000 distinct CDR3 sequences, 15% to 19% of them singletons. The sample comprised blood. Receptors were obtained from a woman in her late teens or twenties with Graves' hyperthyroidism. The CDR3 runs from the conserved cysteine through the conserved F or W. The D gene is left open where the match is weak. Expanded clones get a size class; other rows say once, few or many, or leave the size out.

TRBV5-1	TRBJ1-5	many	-	TGCGCCAGCAGCTTGGCGGGGGCGGCGGGTCAGCCCCAGCATTTT	CASSLAGAAGQPQHF
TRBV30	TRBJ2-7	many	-	TGTGCCCGGGGTAGCTACGCCTACGAGCAGTACTTC	CARGSYAYEQYF
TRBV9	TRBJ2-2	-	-	TGTGCCAGCAGCCCCCGGGGGCCGGGCCCCGGGGAGCTGTTTTTT	CASSPRGPGPGELFF
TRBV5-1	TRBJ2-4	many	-	TGCGCCAGCAGCTTGGTCGACGAGGGTACTCGGTGGTACTTC	CASSLVDEGTRWYF
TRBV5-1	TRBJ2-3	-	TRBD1	TGCGCCAGCAGCCGGGACAGGGCTCACACAGATACGCAGTATTTT	CASSRDRAHTDTQYF
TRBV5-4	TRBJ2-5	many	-	TGTGCCAGCAGCTTGGCCTATGACAGTGCAGAGACCCAGTACTTC	CASSLAYDSAETQYF
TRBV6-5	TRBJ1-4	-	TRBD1	TGTGCCAGCAGTTACACCGGGACAGGGAGAGGAAAACTGTTTTTT	CASSYTGTGRGKLFF
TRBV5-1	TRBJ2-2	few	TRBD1	TGCGCCAGCAGCTTGGCCGTCATAAGGGGGCAAGCCGGGGAGCTGTTTTTT	CASSLAVIRGQAGELFF
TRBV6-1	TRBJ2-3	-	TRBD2	TGTGCCAGCAGTGTGGGACTAGCGGGGGGGGGAACAGATACGCAGTATTTT	CASSVGLAGGGTDTQYF
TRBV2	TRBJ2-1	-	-	TGTGCCAGCACCAAAGCGCGCGGCCGGCTCTTC	CASTKARGRLF
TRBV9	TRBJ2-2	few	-	TGTGCCAGCAGGTCCGGCGGGTCCGGGGAGCTGTTTTTT	CASRSGGSGELFF
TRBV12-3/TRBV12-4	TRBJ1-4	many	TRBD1	TGTGCCAGCAGCCCGGGACAGCTTAATGAAAAACTGTTTTTT	CASSPGQLNEKLFF
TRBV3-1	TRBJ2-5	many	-	TGTGCCAGCAGCCAAGGGTCGGGGCCCCAAGAGACCCAGTACTTC	CASSQGSGPQETQYF
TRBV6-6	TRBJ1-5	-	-	TGTGCCAGCAGTTACTTAACAACTAATCAGCCCCAGCATTTT	CASSYLTTNQPQHF
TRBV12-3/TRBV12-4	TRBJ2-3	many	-	TGTGCCAGCAGATCCGGGACTAGCACAGATACGCAGTATTTT	CASRSGTSTDTQYF
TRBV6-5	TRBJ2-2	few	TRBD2	TGTGCCAGCAGTTACCTACTTTTAGGGGCGGGAGTTCTATTCGGGGAGCTGTTTTTT	CASSYLLLGAGVLFGELFF
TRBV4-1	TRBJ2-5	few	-	TGCGCCAGCAGCCAAGGGTTAGGGGAAGAGACCCAGTACTTC	CASSQGLGEETQYF
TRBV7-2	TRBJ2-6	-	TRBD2	TGTGCCAGCAGCTTAAGCGGGGGAGGGGCCAACGTCCTGACTTTC	CASSLSGGGANVLTF
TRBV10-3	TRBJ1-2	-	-	TGTGCCATCAGCGAAAGAGAAAACTATGGCTACACCTTC	CAISERENYGYTF
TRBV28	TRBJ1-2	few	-	TGTGCCAGCAGTTCGGGCAGGGGCCTTGGCTACACCTTC	CASSSGRGLGYTF
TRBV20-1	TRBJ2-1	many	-	TGCAGTGCTAGAGATGGTCGCCCGATGTCTTATGAGCAGTTCTTC	CSARDGRPMSYEQFF
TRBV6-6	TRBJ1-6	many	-	TGTGCCAGCAGTTACTCGGGGGGCCCTAATTCACCCCTCCACTTT	CASSYSGGPNSPLHF
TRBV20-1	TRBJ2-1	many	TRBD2	TGCAGTGCCCGATTACCTAGCGGGAGGGCGAATGAGCAGTTCTTC	CSARLPSGRANEQFF
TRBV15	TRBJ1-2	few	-	TGTGCCACCAGCAGAGCAAGGGACAACTATGGCTACACCTTC	CATSRARDNYGYTF
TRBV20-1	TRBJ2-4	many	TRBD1	TGCAGTGCTGGGGACAGGGTCGATTTGACATCTCAGTACTTC	CSAGDRVDLTSQYF
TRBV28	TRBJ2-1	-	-	TGTGCCAGCAACCGGCCTAATTCCGAGCAGTTCTTC	CASNRPNSEQFF
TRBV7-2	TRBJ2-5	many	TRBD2	TGTGCCAGCAGCTCGGAGCCTCTAGCGGAGAGAGAGACCCAGTACTTC	CASSSEPLAERETQYF
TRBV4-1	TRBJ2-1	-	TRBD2	TGCGCCAGCAGCCGATCAGGGCGGCAGGGAGGGGTCAATGAGCAGTTCTTC	CASSRSGRQGGVNEQFF
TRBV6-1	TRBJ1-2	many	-	TGTGCCAGCAGTGAAGAGGACTATGGCTACACCTTC	CASSEEDYGYTF
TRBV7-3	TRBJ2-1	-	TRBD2	TGTGCCAGCGGCTTGGAAATAACGGGGAGTCTAGCGGGGTCCAATGAGCAGTTCTTC	CASGLEITGSLAGSNEQFF
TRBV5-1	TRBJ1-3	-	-	TGCGCCAGCAGCTTGGAAGTGGCAGGGAGCTCTGGAAACACCATATATTTT	CASSLEVAGSSGNTIYF
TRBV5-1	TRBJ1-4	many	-	TGCGCCAGCAGCTTGGTGTCCCCAACTAATGAAAAACTGTTTTTT	CASSLVSPTNEKLFF
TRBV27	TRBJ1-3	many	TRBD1	TGTGCCAGCAGTCGCACAGGGGTCTTTGGAAACACCATATATTTT	CASSRTGVFGNTIYF
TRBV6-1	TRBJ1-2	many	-	TGTGCCAGCAGTCGACTGATCTATGGCTACACCTTC	CASSRLIYGYTF
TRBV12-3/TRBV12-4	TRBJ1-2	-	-	TGTGCCAGCAGTTTATTATCCCACTATGGCTACACCTTC	CASSLLSHYGYTF
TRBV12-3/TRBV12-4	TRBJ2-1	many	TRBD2	TGTGCCAGCAGTCTTAGCGGGATCTCCTACAATGAGCAGTTCTTC	CASSLSGISYNEQFF
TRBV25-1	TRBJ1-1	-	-	TGTGCCAGCAGTGAAGCAGGGCGGGACACTGAAGCTTTCTTT	CASSEAGRDTEAFF
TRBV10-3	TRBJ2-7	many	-	TGTGCCATCAGCCAATCCACAGGAACCTACGAGCAGTACTTC	CAISQSTGTYEQYF
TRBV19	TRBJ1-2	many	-	TGTGCCAGTAGTAGTACAGGGACGAACTATGGCTACACCTTC	CASSSTGTNYGYTF